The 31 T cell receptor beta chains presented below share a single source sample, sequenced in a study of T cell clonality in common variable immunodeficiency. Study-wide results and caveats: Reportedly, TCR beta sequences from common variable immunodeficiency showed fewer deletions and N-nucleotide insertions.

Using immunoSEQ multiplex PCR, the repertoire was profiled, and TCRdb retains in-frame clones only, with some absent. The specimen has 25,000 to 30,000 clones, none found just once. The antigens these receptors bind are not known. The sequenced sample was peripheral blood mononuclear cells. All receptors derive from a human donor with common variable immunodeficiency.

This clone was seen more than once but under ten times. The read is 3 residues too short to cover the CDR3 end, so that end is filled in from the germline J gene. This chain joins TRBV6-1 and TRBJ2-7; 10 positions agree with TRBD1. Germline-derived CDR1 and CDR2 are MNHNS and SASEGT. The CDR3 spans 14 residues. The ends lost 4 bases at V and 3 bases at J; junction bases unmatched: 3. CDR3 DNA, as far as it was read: TGTGCCAGCAGTGGTCGGGACAGGGGCTACGAG. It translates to CASSGRDRGYE. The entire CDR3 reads CASSGRDRGYEQYF.

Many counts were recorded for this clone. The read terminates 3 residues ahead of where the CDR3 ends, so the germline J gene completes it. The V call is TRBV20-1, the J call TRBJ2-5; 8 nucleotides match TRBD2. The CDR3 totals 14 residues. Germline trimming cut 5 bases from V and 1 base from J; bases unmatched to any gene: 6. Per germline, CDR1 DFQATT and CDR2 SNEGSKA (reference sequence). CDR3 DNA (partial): TGCAGTGCTGGCGGGCGGGGGGTCCAAGAGACC. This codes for CSAGGRGVQET. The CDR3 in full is CSAGGRGVQETQYF.

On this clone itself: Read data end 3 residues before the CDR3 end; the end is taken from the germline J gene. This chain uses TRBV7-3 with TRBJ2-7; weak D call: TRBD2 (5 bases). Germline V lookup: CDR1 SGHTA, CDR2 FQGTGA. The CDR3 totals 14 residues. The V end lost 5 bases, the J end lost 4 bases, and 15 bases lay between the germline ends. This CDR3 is CASSPRGLTYEQYF. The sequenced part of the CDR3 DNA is TGTGCCAGCAGCCCCCGGGGTCTCACTTACGAG.

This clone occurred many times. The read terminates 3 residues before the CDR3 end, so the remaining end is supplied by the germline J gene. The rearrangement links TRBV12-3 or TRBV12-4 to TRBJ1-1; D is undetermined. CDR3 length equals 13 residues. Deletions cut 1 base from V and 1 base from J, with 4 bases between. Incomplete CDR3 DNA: TGTGCCAGCAGTTTAGACACGAACACTGAA. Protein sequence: CASSLDTNTE. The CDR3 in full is CASSLDTNTEAFF.

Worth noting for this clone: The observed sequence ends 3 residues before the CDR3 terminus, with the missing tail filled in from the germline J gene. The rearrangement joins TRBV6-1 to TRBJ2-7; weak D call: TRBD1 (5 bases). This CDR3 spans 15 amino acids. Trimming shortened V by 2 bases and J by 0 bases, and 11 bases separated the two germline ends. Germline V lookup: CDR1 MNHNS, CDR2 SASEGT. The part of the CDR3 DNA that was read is TGTGCCAGCAGTGAATACCAGGGCGTCTCCTACGAG. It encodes CASSEYQGVSYE. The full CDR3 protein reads CASSEYQGVSYEQYF.

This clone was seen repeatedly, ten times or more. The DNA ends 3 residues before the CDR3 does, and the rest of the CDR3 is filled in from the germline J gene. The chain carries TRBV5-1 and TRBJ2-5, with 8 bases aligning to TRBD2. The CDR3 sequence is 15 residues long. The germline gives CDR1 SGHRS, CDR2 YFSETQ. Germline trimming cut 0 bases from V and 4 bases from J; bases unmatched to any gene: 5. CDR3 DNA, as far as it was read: TGCGCCAGCAGCTTGGTGGGAGCGGGGGTAGAGACC. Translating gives CASSLVGAGVET. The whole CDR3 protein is CASSLVGAGVETQYF.

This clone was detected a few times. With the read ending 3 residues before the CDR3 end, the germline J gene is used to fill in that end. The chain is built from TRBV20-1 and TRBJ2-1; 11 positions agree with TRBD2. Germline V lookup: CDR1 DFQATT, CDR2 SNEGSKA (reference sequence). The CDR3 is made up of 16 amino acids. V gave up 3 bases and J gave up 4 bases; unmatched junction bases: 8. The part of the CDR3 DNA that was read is TGCAGTGCTAGGTCGATAGCGGGGGGGCTTTACAATGAG. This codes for CSARSIAGGLYNE. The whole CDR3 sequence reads CSARSIAGGLYNEQFF.

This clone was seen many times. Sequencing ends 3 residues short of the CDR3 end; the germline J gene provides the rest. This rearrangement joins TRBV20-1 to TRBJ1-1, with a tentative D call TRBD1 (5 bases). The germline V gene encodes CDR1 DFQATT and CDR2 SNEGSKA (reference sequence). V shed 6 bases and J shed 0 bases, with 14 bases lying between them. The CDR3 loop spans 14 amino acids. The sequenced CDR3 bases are TGCAGTGCCCGCCATCTAGGGGTGAACACTGAA. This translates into CSARHLGVNTE. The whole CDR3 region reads CSARHLGVNTEAFF.

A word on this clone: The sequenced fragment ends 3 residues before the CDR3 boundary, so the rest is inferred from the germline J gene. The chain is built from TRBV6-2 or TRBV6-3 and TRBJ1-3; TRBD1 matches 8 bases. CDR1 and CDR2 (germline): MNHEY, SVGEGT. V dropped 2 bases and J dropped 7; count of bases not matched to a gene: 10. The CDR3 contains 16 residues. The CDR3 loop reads CASSYGQGTSRNTIYF. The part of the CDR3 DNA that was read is TGTGCCAGCAGTTACGGACAGGGAACTTCTCGGAACACC.

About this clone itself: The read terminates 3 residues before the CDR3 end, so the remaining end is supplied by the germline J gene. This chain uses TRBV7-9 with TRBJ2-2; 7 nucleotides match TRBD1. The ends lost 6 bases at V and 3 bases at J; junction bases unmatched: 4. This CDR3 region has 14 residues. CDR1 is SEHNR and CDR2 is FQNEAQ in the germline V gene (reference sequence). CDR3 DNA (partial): TGTGCCAGCAGATCGGGACAGTACACCGGGGAG. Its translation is CASRSGQYTGE. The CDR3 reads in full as CASRSGQYTGELFF.

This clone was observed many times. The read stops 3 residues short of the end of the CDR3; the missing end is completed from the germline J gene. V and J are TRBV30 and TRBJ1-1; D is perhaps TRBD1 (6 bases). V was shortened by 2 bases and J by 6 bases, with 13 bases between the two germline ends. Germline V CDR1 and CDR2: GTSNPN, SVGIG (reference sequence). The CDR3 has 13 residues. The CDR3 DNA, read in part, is TGTGCCTGGAGTCACAAACAGGGCGCTGAA. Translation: CAWSHKQGAE. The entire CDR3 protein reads CAWSHKQGAEAFF.

The CDR3 loop reads CASSLGQNNQPQHF. Partial CDR3 DNA: TGTGCCAGCAGCTTGGGACAGAACAATCAGCCC. The V gene is TRBV7-9, the J gene TRBJ1-5; TRBD1 matches 7 bases. The observed sequence ends 3 residues before the CDR3 terminus, with the missing tail filled in from the germline J gene. V shed 3 bases and J 3 bases; nucleotides not matched to a gene: 2. The CDR3 spans 14 residues. In germline, CDR1 is SEHNR, CDR2 FQNEAQ (reference sequence). The variable domain in full, completed from reference TRBV7-9 and TRBJ1-5, reads DTGVSQNPRHKITKRGQNVTFRCDPISEHNRLYWYRQTLGQGPEFLTYFQNEAQLEKSRLLSDRFSAERPKGSFSTLEIQRTEQGDSAMYLCASSLGQNNQPQHFGDGTRLSIL.

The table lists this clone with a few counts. CDR3 loop: CASGGGSNQPQHF. CDR3 DNA (partial): TGTGCCAGCGGCGGGGGTAGCAATCAGCCC. The chain combines TRBV7-2 with TRBJ1-5; TRBD1 might be the D (5 bases). The read falls 3 residues short of the CDR3 end, and the missing part is taken from the germline J gene. Germline V gene data show CDR1 as SGHTA and CDR2 as FQGNSA. V dropped 8 bases and J dropped 0 bases, with 8 bases sitting between them. This CDR3 has 13 amino acids.

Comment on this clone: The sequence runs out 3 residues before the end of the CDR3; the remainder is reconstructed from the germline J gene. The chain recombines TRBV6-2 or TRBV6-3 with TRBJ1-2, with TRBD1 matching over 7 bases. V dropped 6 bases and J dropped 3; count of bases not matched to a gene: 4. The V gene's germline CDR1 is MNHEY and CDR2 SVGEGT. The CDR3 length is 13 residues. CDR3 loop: CASSPTGDYGYTF. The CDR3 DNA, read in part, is TGTGCCAGCAGCCCTACAGGGGACTATGGC.

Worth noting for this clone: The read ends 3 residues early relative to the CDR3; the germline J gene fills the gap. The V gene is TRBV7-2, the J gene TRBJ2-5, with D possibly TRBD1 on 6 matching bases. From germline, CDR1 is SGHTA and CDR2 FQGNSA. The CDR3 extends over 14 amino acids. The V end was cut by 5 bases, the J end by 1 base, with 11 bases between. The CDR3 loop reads CASSRSGAQETQYF. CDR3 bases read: TGTGCCAGCAGCCGATCAGGGGCCCAAGAGACC.

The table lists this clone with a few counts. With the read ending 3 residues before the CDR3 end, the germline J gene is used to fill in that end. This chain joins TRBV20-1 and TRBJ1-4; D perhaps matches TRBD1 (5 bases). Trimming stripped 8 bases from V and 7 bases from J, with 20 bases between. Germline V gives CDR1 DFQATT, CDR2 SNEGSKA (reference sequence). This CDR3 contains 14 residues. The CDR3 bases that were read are TGCAGTACAGGATCCGGTTACCGAGGTGAAAAA. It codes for CSTGSGYRGEK. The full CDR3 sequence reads CSTGSGYRGEKLFF.

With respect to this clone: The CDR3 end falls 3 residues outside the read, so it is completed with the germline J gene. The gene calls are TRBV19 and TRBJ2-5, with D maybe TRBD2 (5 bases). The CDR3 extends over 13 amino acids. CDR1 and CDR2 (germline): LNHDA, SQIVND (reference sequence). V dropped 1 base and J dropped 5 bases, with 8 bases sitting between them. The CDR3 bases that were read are TGTGCCAGTAGTATAGCTAGCCGGGAGACC. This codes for CASSIASRET. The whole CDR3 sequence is CASSIASRETQYF.

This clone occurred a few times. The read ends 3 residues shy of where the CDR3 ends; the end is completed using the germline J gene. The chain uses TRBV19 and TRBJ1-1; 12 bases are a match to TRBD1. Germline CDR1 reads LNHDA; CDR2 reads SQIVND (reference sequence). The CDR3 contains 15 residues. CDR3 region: CASSTRRGQGAGAFF. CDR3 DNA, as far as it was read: TGTGCCAGTAGTACCCGTCGGGGACAGGGGGCGGGA.

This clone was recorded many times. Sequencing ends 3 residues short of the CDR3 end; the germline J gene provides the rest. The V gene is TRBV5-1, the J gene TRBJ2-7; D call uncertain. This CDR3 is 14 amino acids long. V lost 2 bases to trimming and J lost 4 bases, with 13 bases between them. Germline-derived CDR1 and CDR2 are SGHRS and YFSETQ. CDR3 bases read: TGCGCCAGCAGCTTAGGCCCCGGGTTTTACGAG. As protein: CASSLGPGFYE. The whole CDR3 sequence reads CASSLGPGFYEQYF.

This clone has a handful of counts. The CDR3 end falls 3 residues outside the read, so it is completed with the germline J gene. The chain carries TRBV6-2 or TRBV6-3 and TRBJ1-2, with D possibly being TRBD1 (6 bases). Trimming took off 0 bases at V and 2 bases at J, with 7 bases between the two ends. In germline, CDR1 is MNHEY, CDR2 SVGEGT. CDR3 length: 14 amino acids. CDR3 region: CASSYSRGNYGYTF. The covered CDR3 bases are TGTGCCAGCAGTTACTCGAGGGGGAACTATGGC.

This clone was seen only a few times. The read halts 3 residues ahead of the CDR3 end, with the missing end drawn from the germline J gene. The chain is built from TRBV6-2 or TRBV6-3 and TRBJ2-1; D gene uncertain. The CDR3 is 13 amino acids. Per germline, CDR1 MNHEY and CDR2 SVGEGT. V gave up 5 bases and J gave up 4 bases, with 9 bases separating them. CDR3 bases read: TGTGCCAGCAGTACCCCCGGGTACAATGAG. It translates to CASSTPGYNE. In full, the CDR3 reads CASSTPGYNEQFF.

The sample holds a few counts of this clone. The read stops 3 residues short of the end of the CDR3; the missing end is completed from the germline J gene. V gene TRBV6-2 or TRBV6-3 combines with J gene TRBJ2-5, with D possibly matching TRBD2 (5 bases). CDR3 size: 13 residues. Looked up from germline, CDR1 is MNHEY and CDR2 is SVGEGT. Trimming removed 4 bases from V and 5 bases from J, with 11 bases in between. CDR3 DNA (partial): TGTGCCAGCAGTTTCGGACTGGCGGAGACC. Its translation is CASSFGLAET. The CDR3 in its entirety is CASSFGLAETQYF.

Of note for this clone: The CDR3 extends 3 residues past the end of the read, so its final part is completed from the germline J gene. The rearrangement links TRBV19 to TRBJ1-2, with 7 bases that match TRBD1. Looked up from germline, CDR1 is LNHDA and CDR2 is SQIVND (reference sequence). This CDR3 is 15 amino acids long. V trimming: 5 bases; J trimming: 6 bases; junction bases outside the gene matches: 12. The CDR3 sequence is CASSFRTTGSHGYTF. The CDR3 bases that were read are TGTGCCAGTAGTTTCCGAACGACAGGGAGCCATGGC. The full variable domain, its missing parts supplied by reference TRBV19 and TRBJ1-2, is DGGITQSPKYLFRKEGQNVTLSCEQNLNHDAMYWYRQDPGQGLRLIYYSQIVNDFQKGDIAEGYSVSREKKESFPLTVTSAQKNPTAFYLCASSFRTTGSHGYTFGSGTRLTVV.

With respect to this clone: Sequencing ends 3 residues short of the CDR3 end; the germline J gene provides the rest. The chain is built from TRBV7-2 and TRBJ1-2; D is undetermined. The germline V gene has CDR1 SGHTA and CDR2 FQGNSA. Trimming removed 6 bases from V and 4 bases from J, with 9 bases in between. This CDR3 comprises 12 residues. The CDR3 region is CASRARSYGYTF. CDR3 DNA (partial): TGTGCCAGCAGAGCCAGGAGCTATGGC.

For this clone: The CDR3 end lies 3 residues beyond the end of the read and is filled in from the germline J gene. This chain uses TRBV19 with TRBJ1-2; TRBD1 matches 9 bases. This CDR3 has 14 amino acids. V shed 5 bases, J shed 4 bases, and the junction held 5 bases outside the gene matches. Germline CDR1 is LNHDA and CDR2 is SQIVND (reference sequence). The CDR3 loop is CASSSGTGTYGYTF. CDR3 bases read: TGTGCCAGTAGTTCGGGGACAGGGACCTATGGC.

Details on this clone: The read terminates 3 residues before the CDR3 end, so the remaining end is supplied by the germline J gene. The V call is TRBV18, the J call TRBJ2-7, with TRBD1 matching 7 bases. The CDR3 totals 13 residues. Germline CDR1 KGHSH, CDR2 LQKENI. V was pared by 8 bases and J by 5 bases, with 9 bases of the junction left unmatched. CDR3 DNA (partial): TGTGCCAGCGCGCCTTCGACAGGGAACGAG. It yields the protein CASAPSTGNE. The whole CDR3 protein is CASAPSTGNEQYF.

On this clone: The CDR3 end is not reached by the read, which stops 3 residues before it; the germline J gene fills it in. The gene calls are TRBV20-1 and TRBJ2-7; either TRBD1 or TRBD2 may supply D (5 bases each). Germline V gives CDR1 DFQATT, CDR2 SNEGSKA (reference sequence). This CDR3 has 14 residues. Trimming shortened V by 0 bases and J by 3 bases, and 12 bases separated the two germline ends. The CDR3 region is CSARDWSGSYEQYF. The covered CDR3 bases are TGCAGTGCTAGAGATTGGTCAGGGAGCTACGAG.

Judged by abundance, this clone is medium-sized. CDR3 bases read: TGTGCCATCAGGCGTAGCGGGGGACACACCGGGGAG. Its translation: CAIRRSGGHTGE. The full CDR3 sequence reads CAIRRSGGHTGELFF. The chain has TRBV10-3 and TRBJ2-2, with TRBD2 identical over 9 bases. The CDR3 end lies 3 residues beyond the end of the read and is filled in from the germline J gene. From germline, CDR1 is ENHRY and CDR2 SYGVKD. The CDR3 has 15 residues. Trimming at V came to 6 bases and at J to 3 bases, leaving 5 bases not matched to a gene.

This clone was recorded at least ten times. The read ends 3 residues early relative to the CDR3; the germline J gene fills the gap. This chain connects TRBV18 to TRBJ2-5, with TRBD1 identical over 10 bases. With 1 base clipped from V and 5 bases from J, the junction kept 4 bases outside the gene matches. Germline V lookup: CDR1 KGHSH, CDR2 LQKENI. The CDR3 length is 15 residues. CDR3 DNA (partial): TGTGCCAGCTCACCACAGACAGGGGGCCGTGAGACC. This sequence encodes CASSPQTGGRET. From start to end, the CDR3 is CASSPQTGGRETQYF.

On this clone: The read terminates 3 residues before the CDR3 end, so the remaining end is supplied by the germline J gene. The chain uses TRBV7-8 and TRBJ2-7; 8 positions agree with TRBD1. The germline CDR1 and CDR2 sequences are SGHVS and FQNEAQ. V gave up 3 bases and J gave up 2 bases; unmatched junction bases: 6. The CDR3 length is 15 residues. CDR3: CASSFGTGQPYEQYF. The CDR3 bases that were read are TGTGCCAGCAGCTTCGGGACAGGCCAGCCCTACGAG.

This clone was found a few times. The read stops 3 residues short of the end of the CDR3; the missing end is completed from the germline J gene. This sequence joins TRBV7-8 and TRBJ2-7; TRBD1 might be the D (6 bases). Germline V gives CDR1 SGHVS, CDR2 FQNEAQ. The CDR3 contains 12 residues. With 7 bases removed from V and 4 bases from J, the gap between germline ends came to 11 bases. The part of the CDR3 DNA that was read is TGTGCCAGCACAGGGGTTCGATACGAG. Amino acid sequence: CASTGVRYE. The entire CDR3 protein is CASTGVRYEQYF.